This T cell receptor beta chain was observed in a study of blood T cell repertoires in COVID-19 (dated by TCRdb to the early 2020s). For context, the study as a whole: Samples covering the acute and convalescent phases of COVID-19 were provided by collaborators in the United States, Italy and Spain. The material from the prospective study consisted of cDNA or gDNA derived from T cells, B-cell-depleted T cells, or PBMCs. The dataset comprised deeply sampled blood TCRbeta repertoires from subjects exposed to, actively infected with, or recovered from COVID-19. A freely available public database, intended as a resource for researchers studying the immune response to SARS-CoV-2, is where the repertoires were released. Samples were obtained from the ongoing ImmuneRACE study (first 160 participants) and from over 1,000 subjects provided by 6 global collaborators. Sample metadata almost always included a de-identified subject ID, COVID-19 status, age in years and sex. Where available, HLA class I and class II types were obtained from metadata supplied by the sample provider rather than from assay-based typing. On the study overall, not on this receptor specifically: The amount of clinical and demographic metadata varied by source and participant and was provided uncurated.

After removal of 0 bases from V and 5 bases from J, the junction retains 8 bases not matched to a gene. For CDR1 and CDR2, the germline V gene lists SGHRS and YFSETQ. The CDR3 has 16 amino acids, counting the end cysteine and phenylalanine. CDR3 DNA is the only sequence kept; it has 48 bases, read in frame from the first base. TCRbeta CDR3 regions were amplified from genomic DNA by means of the immunoSEQ Assay, a bias-controlled multiplex PCR. As for how the authors treated the data: Nucleated cell counts per sample were estimated from amplification of reference gene primers within the assay. Sequence reads were collapsed and filtered to measure the absolute abundance of every unique TCRbeta CDR3 rearrangement. Productive Simpson clonality was computed per sample as the square root of Simpson's diversity index over productive rearrangements. Imported from immuneACCESS, the table was reduced by TCRdb to in-frame sequences with V and J called. These copies leave out some clones; in studies compared against another copy, an unresolved V gene accounts for under half, and the cause of the remainder is not known. The V and J calls and clone size were taken over from that table, and D and trimming were inferred from the DNA. The sample table holds 450,000 to 500,000 clones, of which approximately 90% were seen once. The top ten hold roughly 8.5% of the sample.

Enrolling through a virtual design, the prospective study's participants ranged in age from roughly 18 to 95 years and lived across more than 20 United States geographic areas. In the prospective study, cohorts were assigned on the basis of participant-reported clinical history obtained from a screening survey and a study questionnaire. Recovered participants in ImmuneRACE Cohort 3 were defined as having two consecutive negative NP/OP PCR tests, clearance from a healthcare professional, or resolution of symptoms. Mobile phlebotomists in the prospective study collected whole blood, serum and a nasopharyngeal or oropharyngeal swab from every participant. Over an approximately 2-month period, participants in the prospective study had the option of providing additional blood draws and questionnaires. Before DNA extraction, blood samples from the prospective study were shipped at room temperature or frozen.

With respect to this clone: The target of this receptor is not known. No base quality information exists; no much larger clone differs at one position.

What was sequenced was PBMCs or T cells enriched from blood (not recorded which). The rearrangement combines TRBV5-1 with TRBJ2-3, with 8 junctional bases fitting TRBD1. The origin of this receptor is a woman aged 60-75 years who had recovered from COVID-19. The encoded CDR3 is CASSLEGTGEIDTQYF. The sequenced DNA is TGCGCCAGCAGCTTGGAAGGGACAGGAGAAATAGATACGCAGTATTTT. Reference TRBV5-1 and TRBJ2-3 proteins supply the regions before and after the CDR3; the full variable domain is: KAGVTQTPRYLIKTRGQQVTLSCSPISGHRSVSWYQQTPGQGLQFLFEYFSETQRNKGNFPGRFSGRQFSNSRSEMNVSTLELGDSALYLCASSLEGTGEIDTQYFGPGTRLTVL.